These 10 T cell receptor beta chains share one sample of origin, sequenced in a study of spatial heterogeneity in lung cancer. TCRdb re-derived calls from the 5' RACE reads in MiXCR, one entry per CDR3 protein. The sample has 8,500 to 14,000 distinct CDR3 sequences; 3% to 5% are singletons. As for time point: sample taken at primary tumor resection. Without sorting, whole RNA was sequenced from tumor, nontumor lung or frozen PBMC. The sample here was normal lung tissue next to the tumor, taken at surgery. These receptors were obtained from a male donor with early-stage non-small cell lung cancer.

This clonotype was found many times. Being off target in a library aimed at alpha chains, this beta chain has a size of little meaning. The rearrangement links TRBV7-9 to TRBJ1-6; 10 nucleotides line up with TRBD1. With 5 bases clipped from V and 9 bases from J, the junction kept 13 bases outside the gene matches. The CDR3 totals 17 residues. CDR1 and CDR2 (germline): SEHNR, FQNEAQ (reference sequence). The CDR3 DNA reads as TGTGCCAGCAGCCGAGGGACAGGGGTCAGTATATCTTCACCCCTCCACTTT. Protein product: CASSRGTGVSISSPLHF.

This clonotype appeared many times. This beta chain is an unintended read in a library built for alpha chains; its size means little. The chain couples TRBV20-1 to TRBJ2-3; D ambiguous. The CDR3 sequence is 16 residues long. Germline CDR1 is DFQATT and CDR2 is SNEGSKA (reference sequence). Trimming removed 3 bases at V and 2 bases at J, with 18 bases between. CDR3 amino acids: CSASPLAGLVTDTQYF. The CDR3, as DNA: TGCAGTGCTAGTCCCCTCGCCGGTCTGGTCACAGATACGCAGTATTTT.

This clonotype was observed many times. In a library made to pick up alpha chains, this beta chain is a stray read with a size that means little. V is TRBV28 and J is TRBJ1-2; 7 bases map to TRBD1. The CDR3 is 14 amino acids. V gave up 4 bases and J gave up 5 bases; unmatched junction bases: 7. Germline V gene data show CDR1 as MDHEN and CDR2 as SYDVKM. CDR3 in DNA: TGTGCCAGCAGTTCGACACAGGGGCCATATGGCTACACCTTC. Translating it yields CASSSTQGPYGYTF.

In this sample, this clonotype turned up many times. With the library built for alpha chains, this beta chain is off target and its frequency is not meaningful. The V and J genes are TRBV10-2 and TRBJ2-5, with unresolved D. The CDR3 spans 13 residues. CDR1 is WSHSY and CDR2 is SAAADI in the germline V gene. Trimming took off 7 bases at V and 5 bases at J, with 14 bases between the two ends. The CDR3 loop is CASKMAPGETQYF. The DNA for the CDR3 is TGCGCCAGCAAGATGGCTCCCGGGGAGACCCAGTACTTC.

This clonotype was counted a few times. This beta chain is a stray read from a library made for alpha chains; its abundance is not meaningful. The gene calls are TRBV7-9 and TRBJ2-1; a possible D gene is TRBD1 (6 bases). CDR1 is SEHNR, CDR2 FQNEAQ, per germline (reference sequence). Trimming took 2 bases from V and 9 from J, leaving 11 bases between them. The CDR3 length is 13 residues. The CDR3 nucleotides are TGTGCCAGCAGCTTACAGGGGCAGGGTGAGCAGTTCTTC. Its translation: CASSLQGQGEQFF.

This clonotype was picked up many times. The library was designed around alpha chains, so this beta chain is a stray read whose abundance carries little weight. This rearrangement joins TRBV12-3 or TRBV12-4 to TRBJ2-1; D remains unclear. The CDR3 is 11 residues long. Trimming took 6 bases from V and 6 from J, leaving 6 bases between them. CDR3 sequence reads: CASSRANEQFF. The DNA of the CDR3 is TGTGCCAGCAGCCGCGCCAATGAGCAGTTCTTC.

In this sample, this clonotype turned up many times. This beta chain is a stray read from a library made for alpha chains; its abundance is not meaningful. V usage is TRBV19 and J usage is TRBJ2-2; no firm D call. V shed 5 bases and J shed 5 bases, with 15 bases lying between them. The CDR3 totals 15 residues. Germline V lookup: CDR1 LNHDA, CDR2 SQIVND (reference sequence). CDR3 nucleotide sequence: TGTGCCAGTAGTGCCCGACCCGAAGGGACCGGGGAGCTGTTTTTT. Protein: CASSARPEGTGELFF.

This clonotype occurred many times. This beta chain lies outside the target of a library built for alpha chains; its clone size means little. The V call is TRBV10-3, the J call TRBJ2-2, with D possibly matching TRBD2 (5 bases). Trimming cost V 3 bases and J 7 bases, with 15 bases left between them. This CDR3 has 15 residues. Germline V gives CDR1 ENHRY, CDR2 SYGVKD. The CDR3 region is CAISDWERTGGELFF. CDR3 nucleotides: TGTGCCATCAGTGACTGGGAGCGAACGGGCGGGGAGCTGTTTTTT.

This clonotype was seen at least ten times. Little can be read into the size of this beta chain, an off-target read in a library designed for alpha chains. The chain employs TRBV20-1 and TRBJ2-5; 9 bases match TRBD2. The CDR3 contains 15 residues. Per germline, CDR1 DFQATT and CDR2 SNEGSKA (reference sequence). V shed 3 bases and J 2 bases; nucleotides not matched to a gene: 7. This CDR3 is CSARPGLAIQETQYF. The CDR3 DNA reads TGCAGTGCTAGGCCGGGACTAGCCATTCAAGAGACCCAGTACTTC.

In this sample, this clonotype turned up many times. The library was prepared for alpha chains; this beta chain is a stray read, so its frequency means little. CDR3 amino acids: CASSLVSGLAKNIQYF. The DNA of the CDR3 is TGTGCCAGCAGCTTAGTATCGGGACTAGCCAAAAACATTCAGTACTTC. The V gene is TRBV7-9, the J gene TRBJ2-4, with D possibly matching TRBD2 (6 bases). The CDR3 is 16 amino acids. Germline CDR1 SEHNR, CDR2 FQNEAQ (reference sequence). Trimming shortened V by 1 base and J by 0 bases, and 10 bases separated the two germline ends. The full variable domain, in which reference TRBV7-9 and TRBJ2-4 provide the parts outside the CDR3, is DTGVSQNPRHKITKRGQNVTFRCDPISEHNRLYWYRQTLGQGPEFLTYFQNEAQLEKSRLLSDRFSAERPKGSFSTLEIQRTEQGDSAMYLCASSLVSGLAKNIQYFGAGTRLSVL.